This T cell receptor (beta chain) was identified in a study of blood T cell repertoires in COVID-19 (dated by TCRdb to about 2020). Background for the entire study: Collaborator samples came from the United States, Italy and Spain and covered acute and convalescent phases of COVID-19. The repertoires were released in a freely available public database meant as a resource for research on the immune response to SARS-CoV-2. The samples were drawn from two sources: the first 160 participants of the ongoing ImmuneRACE study, and about 1,300 subjects contributed by 6 global collaborators. The dataset comprised deeply sampled blood TCRbeta repertoires from subjects exposed to, actively infected with, or recovered from COVID-19. Where HLA class I and class II types were available, the types were taken from metadata supplied by the sample provider, not from assay-based typing. Nearly every sample came with metadata listing a de-identified subject ID, COVID-19 status, age in years and sex. The material from the prospective study consisted of cDNA or gDNA derived from T cells, B-cell-depleted T cells, or PBMCs.

The immunoSEQ Assay, a bias-controlled multiplex PCR, was used to amplify TCRbeta CDR3 regions from genomic DNA. The study's processing was this. The number of nucleated cells in each sample was estimated from the amplification of reference gene primers within the assay. To quantify the absolute abundance of each unique TCRbeta CDR3 rearrangement, sequence reads were collapsed and filtered. For each sample, productive Simpson clonality was calculated as the square root of Simpson's diversity index over productive rearrangements. Sourced from immuneACCESS, this table was stored by TCRdb with only in-frame sequences that have V and J called. A share of the clones is absent; for the studies checked, an unresolved V gene accounts for under half, and the remainder has no known explanation. V, J and clone size are taken as reported in that table, and D and trimming were inferred from the DNA itself. The sample table records about 240,000 clones; around four fifths of these occur just once. About 2% of the sample rests with the top ten.

The germline V gene (reference sequence) provides CDR1 MNHEY and CDR2 SMNVEV. The germline V end is reduced by 5 bases and the J end by 3 bases; junction bases left unmatched: 9. The CDR3 covers 16 residues, taking in both the cysteine and the phenylalanine. The read is trimmed to its CDR3 DNA, 48 bases read in frame from base 1. Samples from volunteer blood donors who had recovered from COVID-19 were contributed by a second Seattle source. The collaborating institutions used their own protocols to collect whole blood in K2EDTA tubes. For TCRbeta analysis, collaborators shipped samples as frozen whole blood, isolated PBMCs, or DNA extracted from either of those sample types. The investigation overall reported the following: The amount of clinical and demographic metadata varied by source and participant and was provided uncurated.

As concerns this clone: Its binding antigen is unknown. No qualities accompany the bases; no much larger clone lies one base away.

The chain is assembled from TRBV27 and TRBJ1-4, with 7 middle bases fitting TRBD1. The sequenced material came from peripheral blood. The sequence came from a man aged 25 to 40 who had recovered from COVID-19. The DNA reads TGTGCCAGCAGTGCCGGACAGGTCGTCGCTAATGAAAAACTGTTTTTT. Its translation reads: CASSAGQVVANEKLFF.